One and the same sample provided the 4 T cell receptor beta chains below, sequenced in a study of CD8+ T cells in alopecia areata. Reverse transcription of extracted RNA yielded cDNA, which provided the sequencing template. Method: immunoSEQ multiplex PCR; TCRdb's copy keeps in-frame clones and lacks some. The table includes under 300,000 clones, 67% detected once. The input for sequencing was CD4+ T cells sorted from blood, taken at week 0. The receptors stem from a human donor with alopecia areata.

CDR3 sequence reads: CASKQGAFYEQYF. DNA of the CDR3: TGTGCCAGCAAACAGGGGGCGTTCTACGAGCAGTACTTC. The chain links TRBV27 to TRBJ2-7, with 9 positions matching TRBD1. The CDR3 totals 13 residues. The V gene's germline CDR1 is MNHEY and CDR2 SMNVEV (reference sequence). The V segment lost 7 bases and the J segment 3 bases; nucleotides outside the gene matches: 4.

This chain links TRBV7-2 with TRBJ2-7; weak D call: TRBD2 (5 bases). Germline V lookup: CDR1 SGHTA, CDR2 FQGNSA. Trimming took 1 base from V and 11 from J, leaving 15 bases between them. The CDR3 contains 13 residues. CDR3 nucleotides: TGTGCCAGCAGCTTAGACCCCGGGGTTAGGGAGTACTTC. Protein product: CASSLDPGVREYF.

The V call is TRBV11-2, the J call TRBJ2-6; D not certain. With 5 bases removed from V and 6 bases from J, the gap between germline ends came to 2 bases. Germline V gives CDR1 SGHAT, CDR2 FQNNGV. This CDR3 has 11 residues. The DNA of the CDR3 is TGTGCCAGCAGCCCGGCCAACGTCCTGACTTTC. Its translation is CASSPANVLTF.

The chain combines TRBV30 with TRBJ2-6; TRBD2 might be the D (6 bases). Germline CDR1 and CDR2: GTSNPN and SVGIG (reference sequence). Deletions cut 3 bases from V and 4 bases from J, with 13 bases between. There are 15 residues in the CDR3. CDR3 in DNA: TGTGCCTGGAGCCACGGGGGATCCGGGGCCAACGTCCTGACTTTC. Translation: CAWSHGGSGANVLTF.